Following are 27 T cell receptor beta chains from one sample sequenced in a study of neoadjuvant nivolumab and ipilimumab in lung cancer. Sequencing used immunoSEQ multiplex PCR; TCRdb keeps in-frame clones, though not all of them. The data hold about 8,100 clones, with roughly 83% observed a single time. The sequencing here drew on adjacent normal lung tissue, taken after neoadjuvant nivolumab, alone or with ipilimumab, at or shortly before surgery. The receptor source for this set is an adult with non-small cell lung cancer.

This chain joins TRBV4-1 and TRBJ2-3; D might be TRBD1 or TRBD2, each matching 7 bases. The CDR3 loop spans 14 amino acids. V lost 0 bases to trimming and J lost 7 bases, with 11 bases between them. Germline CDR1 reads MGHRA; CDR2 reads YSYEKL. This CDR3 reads CASSQDRGGYTQYF. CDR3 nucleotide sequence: TGCGCCAGCAGCCAAGACAGGGGGGGCTATACGCAGTATTTT.

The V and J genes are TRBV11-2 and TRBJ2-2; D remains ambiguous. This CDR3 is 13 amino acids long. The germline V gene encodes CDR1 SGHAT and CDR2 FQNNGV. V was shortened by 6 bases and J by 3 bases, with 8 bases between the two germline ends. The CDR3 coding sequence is TGTGCCAGCAGATACAGAGACACCGGGGAGCTGTTTTTT. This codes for CASRYRDTGELFF.

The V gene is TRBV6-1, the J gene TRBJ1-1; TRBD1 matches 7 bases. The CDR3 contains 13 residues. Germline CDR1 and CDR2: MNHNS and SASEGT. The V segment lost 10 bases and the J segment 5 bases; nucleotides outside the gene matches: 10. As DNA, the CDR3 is TGTGCCACTATCGAGACAGGGCGGACTGAAGCTTTCTTT. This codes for CATIETGRTEAFF.

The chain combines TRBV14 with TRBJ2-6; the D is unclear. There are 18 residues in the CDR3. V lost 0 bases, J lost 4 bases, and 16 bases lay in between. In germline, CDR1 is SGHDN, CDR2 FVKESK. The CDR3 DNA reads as TGTGCCAGCAGCCAAGAGAGTAGCACGAGGTACGGGGCCAACGTCCTGACTTTC. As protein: CASSQESSTRYGANVLTF.

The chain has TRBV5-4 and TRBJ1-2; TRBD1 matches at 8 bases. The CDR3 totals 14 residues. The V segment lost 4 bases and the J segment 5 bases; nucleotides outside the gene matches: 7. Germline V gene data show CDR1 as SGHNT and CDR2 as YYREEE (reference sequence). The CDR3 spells CASSPGTGSYGYTF. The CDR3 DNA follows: TGTGCCAGCAGCCCCGGGACAGGCAGTTATGGCTACACCTTC.

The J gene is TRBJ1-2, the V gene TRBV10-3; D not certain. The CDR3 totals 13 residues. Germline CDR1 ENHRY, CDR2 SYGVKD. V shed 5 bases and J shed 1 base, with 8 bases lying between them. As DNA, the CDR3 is TGTGCCATCAGTCCACAGAGTAACTATGGCTACACCTTC. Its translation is CAISPQSNYGYTF.

The CDR3, as DNA: TGTGCCAGCTCATACTATAGCAATCAGCCCCAGCATTTT. Its translation: CASSYYSNQPQHF. The J gene is TRBJ1-5, the V gene TRBV25-1, with D unresolved. Per germline, CDR1 MGHDK and CDR2 SYGVNS. Trimming took 8 bases from V and 0 from J, leaving 8 bases between them. The CDR3 runs to 13 residues.

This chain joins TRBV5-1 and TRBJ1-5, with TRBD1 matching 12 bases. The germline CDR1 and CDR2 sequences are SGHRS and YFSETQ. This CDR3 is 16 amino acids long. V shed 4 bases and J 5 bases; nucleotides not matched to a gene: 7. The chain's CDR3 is CASSPGDRGHDQPQHF. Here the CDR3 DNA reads TGCGCCAGCAGCCCGGGGGACAGGGGGCACGATCAGCCCCAGCATTTT.

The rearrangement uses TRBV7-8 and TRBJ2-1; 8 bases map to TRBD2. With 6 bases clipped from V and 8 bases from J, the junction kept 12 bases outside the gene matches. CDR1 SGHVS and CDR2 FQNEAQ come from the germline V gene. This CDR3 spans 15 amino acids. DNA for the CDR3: TGTGCCAGCAGGGACGCGGGGGGTGGCGTCTATGAGCAGTTCTTC. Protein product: CASRDAGGGVYEQFF. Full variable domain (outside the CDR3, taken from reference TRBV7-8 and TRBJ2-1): GAGVSQSPRYKVAKRGQDVALRCDPISGHVSLFWYQQALGQGPEFLTYFQNEAQLDKSGLPSDRFFAERPEGSVSTLKIQRTQQEDSAVYLCASRDAGGGVYEQFFGPGTRLTVL.

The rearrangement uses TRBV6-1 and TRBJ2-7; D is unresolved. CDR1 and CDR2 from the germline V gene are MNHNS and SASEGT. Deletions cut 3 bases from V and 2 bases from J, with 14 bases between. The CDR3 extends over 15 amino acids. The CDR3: CASSEGPVVTYEQYF. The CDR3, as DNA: TGTGCCAGCAGTGAGGGCCCCGTCGTAACCTACGAGCAGTACTTC.

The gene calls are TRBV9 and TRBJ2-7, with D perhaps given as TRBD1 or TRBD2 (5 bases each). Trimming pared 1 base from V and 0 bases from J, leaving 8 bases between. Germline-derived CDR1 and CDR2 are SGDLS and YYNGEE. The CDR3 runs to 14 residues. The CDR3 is CASSVRDGSYEQYF. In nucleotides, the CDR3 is TGTGCCAGCAGCGTAAGGGACGGCTCCTACGAGCAGTACTTC.

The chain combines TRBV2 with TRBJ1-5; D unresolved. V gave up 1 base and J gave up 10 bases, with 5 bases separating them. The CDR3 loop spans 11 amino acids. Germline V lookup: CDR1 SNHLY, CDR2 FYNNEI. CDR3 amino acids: CASSEGKPQHF. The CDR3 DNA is TGTGCCAGCAGTGAAGGTAAACCCCAGCATTTT.

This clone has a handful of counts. CDR3 nucleotides: TGCGCCAGCAGCCTAGAAAGGACAGGGACTAATTCACCCCTCCACTTT. Translating gives CASSLERTGTNSPLHF. The V call is TRBV5-1, the J call TRBJ1-6; 8 bases agree with TRBD1. Germline values: CDR1 SGHRS, CDR2 YFSETQ. The CDR3 runs 16 residues. V lost 4 bases to trimming and J lost 6 bases; unmatched junction nucleotides: 9. Combining the CDR3 with reference TRBV5-1 and TRBJ1-6 gives the whole variable domain KAGVTQTPRYLIKTRGQQVTLSCSPISGHRSVSWYQQTPGQGLQFLFEYFSETQRNKGNFPGRFSGRQFSNSRSEMNVSTLELGDSALYLCASSLERTGTNSPLHFGNGTRLTVT.

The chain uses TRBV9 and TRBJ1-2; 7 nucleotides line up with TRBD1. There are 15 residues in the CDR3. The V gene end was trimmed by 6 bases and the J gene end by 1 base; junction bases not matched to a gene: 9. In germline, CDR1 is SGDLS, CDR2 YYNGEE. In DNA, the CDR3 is TGTGCCAGCACCCCCGAGGGGGCCCTTAACTATGGCTACACCTTC. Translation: CASTPEGALNYGYTF.

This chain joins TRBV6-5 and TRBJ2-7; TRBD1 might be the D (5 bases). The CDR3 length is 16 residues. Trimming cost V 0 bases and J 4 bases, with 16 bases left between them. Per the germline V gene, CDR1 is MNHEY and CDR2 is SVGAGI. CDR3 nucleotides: TGTGCCAGCAGTTACTCGGGGCAGGGTGGTAGGTACGAGCAGTACTTC. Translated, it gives CASSYSGQGGRYEQYF.

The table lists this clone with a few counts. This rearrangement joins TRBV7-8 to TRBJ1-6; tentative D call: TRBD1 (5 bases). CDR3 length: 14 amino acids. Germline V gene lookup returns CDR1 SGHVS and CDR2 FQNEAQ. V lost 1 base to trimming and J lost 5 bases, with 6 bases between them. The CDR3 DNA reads TGTGCCAGCAGCTTAGAAGGGGATAATTCACCCCTCCACTTT. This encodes CASSLEGDNSPLHF.

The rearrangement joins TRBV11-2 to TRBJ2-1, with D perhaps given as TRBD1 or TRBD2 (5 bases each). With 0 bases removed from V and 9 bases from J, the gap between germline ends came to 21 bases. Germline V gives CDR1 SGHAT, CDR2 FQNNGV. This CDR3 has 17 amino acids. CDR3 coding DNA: TGTGCCAGCAGCTTAGATTGGGCAGAGGGGCTACAAAGTGAGCAGTTCTTC. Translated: CASSLDWAEGLQSEQFF.

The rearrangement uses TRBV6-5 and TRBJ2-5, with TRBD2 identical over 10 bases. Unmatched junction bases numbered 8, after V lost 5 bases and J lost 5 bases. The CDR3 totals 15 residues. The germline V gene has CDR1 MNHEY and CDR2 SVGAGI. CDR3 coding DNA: TGTGCCAGCAGTATAGCGGGGGGCGCGGGGGAGACCCAGTACTTC. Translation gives CASSIAGGAGETQYF.

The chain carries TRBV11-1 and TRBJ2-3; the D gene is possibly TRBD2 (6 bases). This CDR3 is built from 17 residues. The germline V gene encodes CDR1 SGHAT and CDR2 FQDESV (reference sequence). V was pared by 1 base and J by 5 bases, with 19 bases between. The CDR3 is CASSLGGGTSLGDTQYF. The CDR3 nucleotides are TGTGCCAGCAGCTTAGGAGGCGGGACTTCCTTGGGAGATACGCAGTATTTT. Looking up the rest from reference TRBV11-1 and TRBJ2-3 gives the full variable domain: EAEVAQSPRYKITEKSQAVAFWCDPISGHATLYWYRQILGQGPELLVQFQDESVVDDSQLPKDRFSAERLKGVDSTLKIQPAELGDSAMYLCASSLGGGTSLGDTQYFGPGTRLTVL.

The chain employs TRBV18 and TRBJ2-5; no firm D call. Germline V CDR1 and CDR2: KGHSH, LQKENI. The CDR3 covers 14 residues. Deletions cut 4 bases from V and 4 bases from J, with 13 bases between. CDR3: CASSQGVGLETQYF. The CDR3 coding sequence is TGTGCCAGCTCACAGGGTGTGGGGTTAGAGACCCAGTACTTC.

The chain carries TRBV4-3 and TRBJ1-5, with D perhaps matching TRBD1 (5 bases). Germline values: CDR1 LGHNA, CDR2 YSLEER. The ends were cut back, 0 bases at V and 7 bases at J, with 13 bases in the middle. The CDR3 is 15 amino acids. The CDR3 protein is CASSQDGAGNQPQHF. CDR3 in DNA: TGCGCCAGCAGCCAAGATGGGGCAGGTAACCAGCCCCAGCATTTT.

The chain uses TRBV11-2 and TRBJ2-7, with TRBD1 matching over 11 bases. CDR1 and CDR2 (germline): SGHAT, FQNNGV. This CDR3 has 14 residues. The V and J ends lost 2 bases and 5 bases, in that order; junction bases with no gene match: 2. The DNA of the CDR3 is TGTGCCAGCAGCTTAAGGGACAGGGGGGACGAGCAGTACTTC. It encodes CASSLRDRGDEQYF.

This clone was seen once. CDR3 residues: CASSYDREDTGELFF. DNA for the CDR3: TGTGCCAGCAGTTACGACAGGGAGGACACCGGGGAGCTGTTTTTT. The V call is TRBV6-5, the J call TRBJ2-2; maybe TRBD1 (7 bases). CDR3 length: 15 residues. Trimming cost V 2 bases and J 3 bases, with 10 bases left between them. CDR1 is MNHEY, CDR2 SVGAGI, per germline.

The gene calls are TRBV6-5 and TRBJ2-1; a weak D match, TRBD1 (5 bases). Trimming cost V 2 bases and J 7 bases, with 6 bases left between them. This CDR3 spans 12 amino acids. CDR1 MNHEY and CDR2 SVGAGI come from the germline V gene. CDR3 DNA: TGTGCCAGCAGTTACAAGGGGAATGAGCAGTTCTTC. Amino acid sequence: CASSYKGNEQFF.

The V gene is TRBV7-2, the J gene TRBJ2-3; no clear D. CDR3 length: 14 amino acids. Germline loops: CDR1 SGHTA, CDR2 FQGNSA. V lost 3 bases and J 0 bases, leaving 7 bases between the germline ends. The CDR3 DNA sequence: TGTGCCAGCAGCTTGAGACTTAGCACAGATACGCAGTATTTT. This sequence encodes CASSLRLSTDTQYF.

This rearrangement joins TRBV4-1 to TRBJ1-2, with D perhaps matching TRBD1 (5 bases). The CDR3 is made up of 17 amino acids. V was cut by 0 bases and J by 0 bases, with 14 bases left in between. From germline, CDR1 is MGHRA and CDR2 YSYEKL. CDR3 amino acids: CASSQEGEHKANYGYTF. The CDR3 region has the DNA TGCGCCAGCAGCCAAGAGGGGGAACACAAAGCTAACTATGGCTACACCTTC.

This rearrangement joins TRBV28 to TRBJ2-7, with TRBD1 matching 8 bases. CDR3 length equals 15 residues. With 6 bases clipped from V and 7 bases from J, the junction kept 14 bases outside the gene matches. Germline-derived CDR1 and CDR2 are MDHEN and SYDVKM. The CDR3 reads CASSHPGQGMREQYF. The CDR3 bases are TGTGCCAGCAGCCATCCAGGACAGGGAATGAGGGAGCAGTACTTC.